The 15 T cell receptor beta chains below were found in one sample sequenced in a study of molecular identifiers for immune sequencing clone quantification listed by TCRdb under 2018. The library was obtained by PCR. Sequencing relied on a NextSeq 500. TCRdb passed the public sequencing reads through fastp at Q25 and MiXCR, retaining productive beta sequences. Rows matching on CDR3 protein sequence are summarized as one entry with the most common DNA and genes. This sample lists more than 450,000 distinct CDR3 sequences; roughly 25% were detected once. Jointly, the top ten make up 0.7% to 0.9% of the sample. Sequenced material: naive CD8+ T cells from blood, with Jurkat cell RNA spiked in. The cell subset or site label here, explained by the study, means: FACS-sorted CD8+CD4-CCR7+CD45RA+ naive T cells. The receptors here all came from a human donor in good health. Some libraries in this study had Jurkat cell RNA spiked in.

In its sample, this clonotype was seen a few times. V gene TRBV20-1 combines with J gene TRBJ2-7; D gene unclear. V was pared by 5 bases and J by 0 bases, with 17 bases between. The CDR3 runs to 15 residues. CDR1 DFQATT and CDR2 SNEGSKA come from the germline V gene (reference sequence). Here the CDR3 reads CSAEGSGQISYEQYF. In DNA form, the CDR3 reads TGCAGTGCTGAAGGGTCAGGCCAGATCTCCTACGAGCAGTACTTC.

This clonotype has just a few counts. V usage is TRBV3-1 and J usage is TRBJ1-6; the match to TRBD1 covers 9 bases. Germline trimming cut 4 bases from V and 7 bases from J; bases unmatched to any gene: 11. Germline CDR1 is LGHDT and CDR2 is YNNKEL (reference sequence). This CDR3 is built from 17 residues. CDR3 loop: CASSRAGQGLKNSPLHF. CDR3 sequence (DNA): TGTGCCAGCAGCCGAGCCGGACAGGGGTTAAAAAATTCACCCCTCCACTTT.

To note about this clonotype: This may come from a read error, since a much larger clone is one base off. V is TRBV21-1 and J is TRBJ1-1; the DNA was not compared with TRBD1, the D call given in the table. TRBV21-1 is termed a pseudogene. The CDR3 consists of 16 residues. This CDR3 is CASSNAPGHLNTEAFF. In nucleotides, the CDR3 is TGTGCCAGCAGCAATGCACCGGGACACCTGAACACTGAAGCTTTCTTT.

This clonotype occurred many times. The chain recombines TRBV11-2 with TRBJ1-5; possible D gene TRBD1, 5 bases. The germline V gene encodes CDR1 SGHAT and CDR2 FQNNGV. The V end was cut by 4 bases, the J end by 2 bases, with 9 bases between. The CDR3 is made up of 14 amino acids. The CDR3 reads CASSYAGGNQPQHF. DNA of the CDR3: TGTGCCAGCAGCTACGCGGGGGGCAATCAGCCCCAGCATTTT.

This clonotype was observed a handful of times. The rearrangement uses TRBV4-2 and TRBJ2-5; D is undetermined. Deletions cut 1 base from V and 2 bases from J, with 5 bases between. Germline CDR1 and CDR2: LGHNA and YNFKEQ. This CDR3 has 13 residues. The CDR3 region has the DNA TGTGCCAGCAGCCAAGTAACACAAGAGACCCAGTACTTC. This gives the protein CASSQVTQETQYF.

As concerns this clonotype: A much bigger clone sits one base away, suggesting this may be a read error. The chain couples TRBV6-2 or TRBV6-3 to TRBJ2-7; D possibly uses TRBD1 or TRBD2 (6 bases each). CDR1 and CDR2 (germline): MNHEY, SVGEGT. The germline V and J ends were trimmed by 1 base and 5 bases, with 12 bases remaining between them. The CDR3 is made up of 14 amino acids. For the CDR3, the DNA is TGTGCCAGCAGTTACTTCAGGGGAGGTGACGAGCAGTACTTC. This gives the protein CASSYFRGGDEQYF.

J is TRBJ2-7 and V is TRBV6-5; D remains unclear. The V gene's germline CDR1 is MNHEY and CDR2 SVGAGI. This CDR3 is 15 amino acids long. Between the trimmed V and J ends, which lost 0 bases and 1 base, there was a span of 10 bases. CDR3 residues: CASSYSDPRSYEQYF. The DNA for the CDR3 is TGTGCCAGCAGTTACTCGGACCCGAGGTCCTACGAGCAGTACTTC.

For the CDR3, the DNA is TGTGCCAGCAGCTTATTCCAAGCGGGGGTTGAGACCCAGTACTTC. It specifies CASSLFQAGVETQYF. The chain uses TRBV7-6 and TRBJ2-5; 8 nucleotides match TRBD2. The V gene's germline CDR1 is SGHVS and CDR2 FNYEAQ. CDR3 length: 15 amino acids. The V gene end was trimmed by 2 bases and the J gene end by 5 bases; junction bases not matched to a gene: 7. The variable domain in full, with the rest retrieved from reference TRBV7-6 and TRBJ2-5, is GAGVSQSPRYKVTKRGQDVALRCDPISGHVSLYWYRQALGQGPEFLTYFNYEAQQDKSGLPNDRFSAERPEGSISTLTIQRTEQRDSAMYRCASSLFQAGVETQYFGPGTRLLVL.

The CDR3 DNA sequence: TGTGCCAGCGGCGTTGACAGGCCTAATGAGCAGTTCTTC. Translation gives CASGVDRPNEQFF. This rearrangement joins TRBV25-1 to TRBJ2-1; possible D gene TRBD1, 6 bases. There are 13 residues in the CDR3. Germline-derived CDR1 and CDR2 are MGHDK and SYGVNS. V shed 8 bases and J shed 7 bases, with 15 bases lying between them. Drawing the rest from reference TRBV25-1 and TRBJ2-1, the complete variable domain is EADIYQTPRYLVIGTGKKITLECSQTMGHDKMYWYQQDPGMELHLIHYSYGVNSTEKGDLSSESTVSRIRTEHFPLTLESARPSHTSQYLCASGVDRPNEQFFGPGTRLTVL.

The rearrangement links TRBV12-3 or TRBV12-4 to TRBJ2-1; 7 positions match TRBD2. This CDR3 is 16 amino acids long. V shed 5 bases and J 2 bases; nucleotides not matched to a gene: 9. CDR3 region: CASSPRAGSAYNEQFF. CDR3 nucleotide sequence: TGTGCCAGCAGTCCCAGAGCGGGGAGTGCCTACAATGAGCAGTTCTTC.

Here the CDR3 reads CASMAAVGNYGYTF. DNA of the CDR3: TGTGCCAGCATGGCGGCGGTTGGGAACTATGGCTACACCTTC. This sequence joins TRBV5-4 and TRBJ1-2, with D uncertain. V was trimmed by 6 bases and J by 2 bases, leaving 14 bases between them. Germline lookup yields CDR1 SGHNT and CDR2 YYREEE (reference sequence). CDR3 length equals 14 residues.

The CDR3 region is CAISESVSMNTEAFF. The CDR3, as DNA: TGTGCCATCAGTGAGTCGGTCTCTATGAACACTGAAGCTTTCTTT. This chain joins TRBV10-3 and TRBJ1-1; D is undetermined. The CDR3 consists of 15 residues. CDR1 is ENHRY, CDR2 SYGVKD, per germline. V lost 0 bases and J 0 bases, leaving 8 bases between the germline ends.

This clonotype was counted between two and nine times. This sequence joins TRBV27 and TRBJ2-1; 7 bases are shared with TRBD2. Germline-derived CDR1 and CDR2 are MNHEY and SMNVEV (reference sequence). The ends lost 4 bases at V and 0 bases at J; junction bases unmatched: 6. The CDR3 has 16 residues. The CDR3 is CASSSRRGSSYNEQFF. As DNA, the CDR3 is TGTGCCAGCAGTTCCCGGCGGGGGAGCTCCTACAATGAGCAGTTCTTC.

V usage is TRBV20-1 and J usage is TRBJ2-1; 9 positions match TRBD2. Germline trimming cut 4 bases from V and 4 bases from J; bases unmatched to any gene: 20. The CDR3 contains 19 residues. CDR1 and CDR2 (germline): DFQATT, SNEGSKA (reference sequence). CDR3 region: CSAILTLGVAGDPYNEQFF. CDR3 DNA: TGCAGTGCTATCCTCACCCTAGGGGTAGCGGGGGACCCTTACAATGAGCAGTTCTTC.

In regard to this clonotype: It may be a read error: a sequence one base away is much more abundant. The CDR3 carries no conserved terminal phenylalanine or tryptophan, so it likely arises from a read error. This chain uses TRBV4-1 with TRBJ1-4; no clear D gene. Per germline, CDR1 MGHRA and CDR2 YSYEKL. With 0 bases removed from V and 0 bases from J, the gap between germline ends came to 8 bases. The CDR3 sequence is 16 residues long. CDR3 coding DNA: TGCGCCAGCAGCCAAGATCCAGATACAACTAATGAAAAACTGTTTTTA. Its translation is CASSQDPDTTNEKLFL.